The entry below describes one T cell receptor (beta chain). No count is recorded, but by frequency this clonotype is hyperexpanded (1% or more). Its antigen remains unidentified. The sample comes from a study of T cells expressing NK-cell markers (TCRdb year 2020). Some background on the complete study: TCR beta-chain repertoires were profiled in sorted CD3+CD56+NKG2C+, CD3+CD56+NKG2C- and CD3+CD56-NKG2C+ T-cell subsets from seven or eight donors. Most of the eight sequenced donors were HCMV-seropositive and one was HCMV-seronegative. The study sequenced eight donors, all healthy volunteers chosen at random: three men and five women. Sequencing of the libraries produced 2 x 150 bp reads on Illumina HiSeq 2000/2500, MiSeq or NextSeq.

HCMV serostatus was determined by detecting HCMV-specific IgG in serum with a commercial ELISA kit. Ficoll density gradient centrifugation was used to isolate peripheral blood mononuclear cells from blood. Overall results and qualifications from the work: Whether the expanded NKG2C-expressing T cell clones were specific for HCMV antigens remained unclear. Those dominant clonotypes were again the most abundant among CD3+CD56-NKG2C+ cells in a few donors, at about 28.3-65%. In several donors, the dominant CD3+CD56+NKG2C+ clonotypes ranked among the top 10 CD8+ clonotypes, making up roughly 1.0-7.0% of CD8+ T cells.

Sequencing was performed on an Illumina HiSeq 2000. 5'RACE template switching, by which a universal primer site and unique molecular identifiers were added, was used to make TCR beta cDNA libraries. Priming for cDNA synthesis came from the TCR beta constant segment, and two successive PCR amplification steps followed. The published analysis was carried out like this. MIGEC was used to demultiplex reads and group the reads by UMI, and MiTCR was used to assemble and quantify clonotypes. To exclude erroneous sequences, only TCR cDNA sequences supported by at least two reads were retained. Downstream repertoire analysis used the tcR package, and clonotypes were matched across fractions by CDR3 nucleotide sequence plus V segment. VDJmatch was used to annotate antigen specificity against VDJdb, with one amino acid substitution in CDR3 allowed. Through TCRdb reprocessing, the reads give one entry per CDR3 protein sequence; DNA is omitted. These V and J calls rely on TCRdb rather than the paper's analysis. The table kept for this sample lists approximately 700 distinct CDR3 sequences. The top ten constitute 95% of the sample.

The sample consisted of blood T cells: a sorted CD56 or NKG2C T cell subset, CD4+ or CD8+ T cells, or bulk PBMC T cells (not recorded which). The receptor's source is a woman aged 18-29 years in good health. Donor details come from another sample of the same person, matched by shared clones.

CDR3 protein: CASSPVFHRGRVADTQYF. The V and J segments used are TRBV3-1 and TRBJ2-3; TCRdb's D call of TRBD1 is untestable without DNA. The CDR3 holds 18 amino acids from the cysteine to the phenylalanine. The entry carries no DNA sequence. The germline V gene (reference sequence) yields LGHDT for CDR1 and YNNKEL for CDR2.